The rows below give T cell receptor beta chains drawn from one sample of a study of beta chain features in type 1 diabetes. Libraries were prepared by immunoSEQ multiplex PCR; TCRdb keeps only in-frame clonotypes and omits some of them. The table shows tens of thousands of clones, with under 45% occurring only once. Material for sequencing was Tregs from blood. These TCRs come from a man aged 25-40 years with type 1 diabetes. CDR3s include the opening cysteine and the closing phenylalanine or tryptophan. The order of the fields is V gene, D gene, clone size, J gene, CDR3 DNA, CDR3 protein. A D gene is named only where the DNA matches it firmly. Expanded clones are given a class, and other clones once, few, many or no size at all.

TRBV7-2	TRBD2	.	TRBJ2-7	TGTGCCAGCAGCTTAGTTGCGGGAGGATCCTACGAGCAGTACTTC	CASSLVAGGSYEQYF
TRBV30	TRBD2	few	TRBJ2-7	TGTGCCTGGAGACATAGCGGGACTGGCGAGCAGTACTTC	CAWRHSGTGEQYF
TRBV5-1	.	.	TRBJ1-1	TGCGCCAGCAGCGGGTCGGGGGGGCCTATGAACACTGAAGCTTTCTTT	CASSGSGGPMNTEAFF
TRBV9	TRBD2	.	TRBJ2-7	TGTGCCAGCAGCGTAGCCTCTAGCGGAGGCGAGCAGTACTTC	CASSVASSGGEQYF
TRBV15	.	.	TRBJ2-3	TGTGCCACCAGCAGAGATACTAGCACAGATACGCAGTATTTT	CATSRDTSTDTQYF
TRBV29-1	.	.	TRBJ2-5	TGCAGCGTTGAGGCCAGGCAAGAGACCCAGTACTTC	CSVEARQETQYF
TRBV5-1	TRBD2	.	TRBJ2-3	TGCGCCAGCAGCCGAACTTCTAGCGGGAGGGCCCAAGATACGCAGTATTTT	CASSRTSSGRAQDTQYF
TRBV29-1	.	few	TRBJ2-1	TGCAGCGCTAAACCCCCGGGAACCTACAATGAGCAGTTCTTC	CSAKPPGTYNEQFF
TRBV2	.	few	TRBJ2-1	TGTGCCAGCAGCACCATCAGCAATGAGCAGTTCTTC	CASSTISNEQFF
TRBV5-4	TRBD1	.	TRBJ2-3	TGTGCCAGCAGCCAAGGGACAGGCACAGATACGCAGTATTTT	CASSQGTGTDTQYF
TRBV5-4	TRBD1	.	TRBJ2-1	TGTGCCAGCAGCTCTAAGCGACAGGGACCTTCCTACAATGAGCAGTTCTTC	CASSSKRQGPSYNEQFF
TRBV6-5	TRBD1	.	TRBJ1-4	TGTGCCAGCAGTTCGGGACAGAGCCCCGAAAAACTGTTTTTT	CASSSGQSPEKLFF
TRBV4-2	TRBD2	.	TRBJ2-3	TGTGCCAGCAGTAGCGGGGGGGGACTAGCCTCGTTCACAGATACGCAGTATTTT	CASSSGGGLASFTDTQYF
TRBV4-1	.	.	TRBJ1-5	TGCGCCAGCAGCCAAGATCTCGGACAGAATCAGCCCCAGCATTTT	CASSQDLGQNQPQHF
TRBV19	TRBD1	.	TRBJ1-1	TGTGCCAGTAGGAGACAGGGGGCGGATGGGACTGAAGCTTTCTTT	CASRRQGADGTEAFF
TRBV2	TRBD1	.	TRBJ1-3	TGTGCCAGCAGTTCCCAGGGGGGTTACTCTGGAAACACCATATATTTT	CASSSQGGYSGNTIYF
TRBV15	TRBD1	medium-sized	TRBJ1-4	TGTGCCACCAGCAGAACCATCCAGACAGGGGAGAATGAAAAACTGTTTTTT	CATSRTIQTGENEKLFF
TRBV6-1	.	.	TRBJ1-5	TGTGCCAGCAGTTCCCGAGGGGGGGACCAGCCCCAGCATTTT	CASSSRGGDQPQHF
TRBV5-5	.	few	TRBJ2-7	TGTGCCAGCAGCCTCGACAATGGACTGGACGAGCAGTACTTC	CASSLDNGLDEQYF
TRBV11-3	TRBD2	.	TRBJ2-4	TGTGCCAGCAGCTTAAGCGGGAGGACTCCAGCTTACTTC	CASSLSGRTPAYF
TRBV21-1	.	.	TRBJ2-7	TGTGCCAGCAGCAAAGATTCGTGCTCCTACGAGCAGTACTTC	CASSKDSCSYEQYF
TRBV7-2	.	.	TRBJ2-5	TGTGCCAGCAGCAGGGCGGTGGGCGGGATGAGGGAGACCCAGTACTTC	CASSRAVGGMRETQYF
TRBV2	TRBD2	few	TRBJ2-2	TGTGCCAGCACCCCTAGCGGGATGAACACCGGGGAGCTGTTTTTT	CASTPSGMNTGELFF
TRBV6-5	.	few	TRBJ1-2	TGTGCCAGCAGCGACCAGGGCAACTATGGCTACACCTTC	CASSDQGNYGYTF
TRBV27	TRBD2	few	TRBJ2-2	TGTGCCAGCTTATCATACAGGGCTAGCGGGAGTACGGCGGCCGGGGAGCTGTTTTTT	CASLSYRASGSTAAGELFF
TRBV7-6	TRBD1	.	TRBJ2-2	TGTGCCAGCAGCGTCGGACAGGGTGGCCCCGGGGAGCTGTTTTTT	CASSVGQGGPGELFF
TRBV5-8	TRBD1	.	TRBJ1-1	TGTGCCAGCAGCTTGGTTTATGGACAGGGGAGCACTGAAGCTTTCTTT	CASSLVYGQGSTEAFF
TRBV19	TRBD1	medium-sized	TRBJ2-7	TGTGCCAGTAGCCCTTCACAGGGGGGAGGCTACGAGCAGTACTTC	CASSPSQGGGYEQYF
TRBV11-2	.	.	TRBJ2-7	TGTGCCAGCAGCTTATTCGCGCCCGAGCAGTACTTC	CASSLFAPEQYF
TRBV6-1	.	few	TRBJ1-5	TGTGCCAGCAGTGCGGGTTTGGGGGAGGTAAATCAGCCCCAGCATTTT	CASSAGLGEVNQPQHF
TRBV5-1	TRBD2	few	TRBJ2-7	TGCGCCAGCAGCCCGGGACTAGCGGAGTACGAGCAGTACTTC	CASSPGLAEYEQYF
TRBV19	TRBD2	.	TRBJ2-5	TGTGCCAGTAGCAATAGGGTCGGAGCGGGAGTTGAGACCCAGTACTTC	CASSNRVGAGVETQYF
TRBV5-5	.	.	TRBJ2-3	TGTGCCAGCAGCTTTCGAGGGCCAGGAGATACGCAGTATTTT	CASSFRGPGDTQYF
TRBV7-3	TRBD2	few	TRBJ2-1	TGTGCCAGCAGCTTAAGTCTCCTTAGCGGGTCAAATGAGCAGTTCTTC	CASSLSLLSGSNEQFF
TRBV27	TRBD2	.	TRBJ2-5	TGTGCCAGCAGTTTTTCAAGCGGGAGCGGGCAGACCCAGTACTTC	CASSFSSGSGQTQYF